Below are 19 T cell receptor beta chains sequenced from a single sample in a study of T cell responses to AZD1222 COVID-19 vaccine. Assay used: immunoSEQ multiplex PCR; TCRdb lists only in-frame clones, some missing. Found here are over 100,000 clones, more than 70% of them singletons; the top ten hold over 15%. The specimen comprised peripheral blood, sampled on day 0 of AZD1222 vaccination. These receptors all stem from an adult in good health.

The chain couples TRBV21-1 to TRBJ2-7; the DNA was not used to check the table's D call, TRBD1. TRBV21-1 is flagged as a pseudogene. CDR3 size: 14 residues. Here the CDR3 DNA reads TGTGCCAGCAGCAAGGGCGCCATTTCCTACGAGCAGTACTTC. It yields the protein CASSKGAISYEQYF.

The V gene is TRBV19, the J gene TRBJ1-3, with D hard to call. V dropped 5 bases and J dropped 0 bases, with 11 bases sitting between them. Looked up from germline, CDR1 is LNHDA and CDR2 is SQIVND (reference sequence). The CDR3 runs 15 residues. This CDR3 reads CASSSLLFSGNTIYF. DNA of the CDR3: TGTGCCAGTAGTTCCCTTTTGTTCTCTGGAAACACCATATATTTT.

This clone was seen just once. V usage is TRBV7-2 and J usage is TRBJ1-3, with D possibly being TRBD1 (6 bases). CDR3 length: 16 residues. Trimming removed 1 base at V and 2 bases at J, with 12 bases between. Germline V gene sequence: CDR1 SGHTA, CDR2 FQGNSA. The CDR3 protein is CASSLGDGQTGNTIYF. The CDR3 DNA follows: TGTGCCAGCAGCTTAGGTGATGGACAGACTGGAAACACCATATATTTT.

V usage is TRBV5-1 and J usage is TRBJ2-5, with 10 bases that match TRBD1. Germline trimming cut 4 bases from V and 5 bases from J; bases unmatched to any gene: 8. Germline V lookup: CDR1 SGHRS, CDR2 YFSETQ. CDR3 size: 15 residues. In DNA, the CDR3 is TGCGCCAGCAGCCCACTGGACAGGGGGATTGAGACCCAGTACTTC. This gives the protein CASSPLDRGIETQYF.

The chain combines TRBV29-1 with TRBJ2-1; D uncertain. Germline CDR1 reads SQVTM; CDR2 reads ANQGSEA. V was pared by 6 bases and J by 6 bases, with 12 bases between. The CDR3 is 12 residues long. CDR3 sequence (DNA): TGCAGCGTGAGGCCCCCGGGCAATGAGCAGTTCTTC. Its translation: CSVRPPGNEQFF.

V usage is TRBV4-3 and J usage is TRBJ2-7; D possibly corresponds to TRBD1 (6 bases). The CDR3 covers 16 residues. V dropped 0 bases and J dropped 5 bases, with 17 bases sitting between them. The germline gives CDR1 LGHNA, CDR2 YSLEER. CDR3 sequence: CASSQDWAGWGHEQYV. CDR3 coding DNA: TGCGCCAGCAGCCAAGATTGGGCCGGGTGGGGGCACGAGCAGTACGTC.

The sample holds one count of this clone. The chain uses TRBV9 and TRBJ1-6, with 8 bases identical to TRBD1. The ends lost 3 bases at V and 4 bases at J; junction bases unmatched: 9. The CDR3 is made up of 17 amino acids. Germline values: CDR1 SGDLS, CDR2 YYNGEE. The CDR3 DNA follows: TGTGCCAGCAGCGGACAGGGGCGCCTAACGTATAATTCACCCCTCCACTTT. It yields the protein CASSGQGRLTYNSPLHF. The variable domain in full, completed from reference TRBV9 and TRBJ1-6, reads DSGVTQTPKHLITATGQRVTLRCSPRSGDLSVYWYQQSLDQGLQFLIQYYNGEERAKGNILERFSAQQFPDLHSELNLSSLELGDSALYFCASSGQGRLTYNSPLHFGNGTRLTVT.

V and J are TRBV3-1 (or the pseudogene TRBV3-2) and TRBJ1-1, with no clear D. The ends were cut back, 7 bases at V and 0 bases at J, with 9 bases in the middle. Germline CDR1 LGHDT, CDR2 YNNKEL (reference sequence). This CDR3 has 13 amino acids. DNA for the CDR3: TGTGCCAGCATTGACCCGATGAACACTGAAGCTTTCTTT. This codes for CASIDPMNTEAFF.

The genes are TRBV11-2 and TRBJ1-5, with 8 bases fitting TRBD1. Germline V gene lookup returns CDR1 SGHAT and CDR2 FQNNGV. The CDR3 consists of 15 residues. V shed 2 bases and J 0 bases; nucleotides not matched to a gene: 0. The CDR3 DNA reads as TGTGCCAGCAGCTTAACAGGGGGTAGCAATCAGCCCCAGCATTTT. Protein: CASSLTGGSNQPQHF.

The chain uses TRBV9 and TRBJ1-1; 10 bases align to TRBD1. The CDR3 is 15 amino acids. Germline loops: CDR1 SGDLS, CDR2 YYNGEE. The V segment lost 0 bases and the J segment 5 bases; nucleotides outside the gene matches: 4. The CDR3: CASSVGTGGRTEAFF. The CDR3 nucleotides read TGTGCCAGCAGCGTAGGGACAGGGGGAAGGACTGAAGCTTTCTTT. Combining the CDR3 with reference TRBV9 and TRBJ1-1 gives the whole variable domain DSGVTQTPKHLITATGQRVTLRCSPRSGDLSVYWYQQSLDQGLQFLIQYYNGEERAKGNILERFSAQQFPDLHSELNLSSLELGDSALYFCASSVGTGGRTEAFFGQGTRLTVV.

The chain has TRBV4-1 and TRBJ2-5, with 7 bases aligning to TRBD2. Germline loops: CDR1 MGHRA, CDR2 YSYEKL. J was trimmed by 5 bases and V by 0 bases; bases with no gene match: 6. The CDR3 is made up of 15 amino acids. The DNA of the CDR3 is TGCGCCAGCAGCCAAGATCGCGGGAGCTGGGAGACCCAGTACTTC. It is translated as CASSQDRGSWETQYF.

This chain joins TRBV7-9 and TRBJ1-6; possibly TRBD1 for D (6 bases). V dropped 6 bases and J dropped 8 bases, with 20 bases sitting between them. Germline V gene sequence: CDR1 SEHNR, CDR2 FQNEAQ (reference sequence). The CDR3 has 16 amino acids. CDR3 sequence: CASSSSRGSGYSPLHF. CDR3 DNA sequence: TGTGCCAGCAGTAGCTCCAGGGGCTCCGGGTATTCACCCCTCCACTTT.

This clone appeared a few times. The chain recombines TRBV5-1 with TRBJ2-2; D is possibly TRBD1 (5 bases). V was clipped by 5 bases and J by 2 bases, with 7 bases between them. The CDR3 has 13 amino acids. Germline V lookup: CDR1 SGHRS, CDR2 YFSETQ. CDR3 nucleotides: TGCGCCAGCAGGGGGCAAAACACCGGGGAGCTGTTTTTT. It yields the protein CASRGQNTGELFF. Full variable domain (outside the CDR3, taken from reference TRBV5-1 and TRBJ2-2): KAGVTQTPRYLIKTRGQQVTLSCSPISGHRSVSWYQQTPGQGLQFLFEYFSETQRNKGNFPGRFSGRQFSNSRSEMNVSTLELGDSALYLCASRGQNTGELFFGEGSRLTVL.

A word on this clone: Within the sample, other DNA sequences also encode this same CDR3. V and J are TRBV6-5 and TRBJ2-7; D is ambiguous. Trimming took 5 bases from V and 0 from J, leaving 5 bases between them. The CDR3 covers 12 residues. Germline V CDR1 and CDR2: MNHEY, SVGAGI. The CDR3 DNA is TGTGCCAGCAGTCAGAGCTCCTACGAGCAGTACTTC. Translation: CASSQSSYEQYF.

The chain carries TRBV2 and TRBJ2-1; a possible D gene is TRBD2 (5 bases). The V gene lost 2 bases and the J gene lost 15 bases, with 20 bases spanning the gap. The CDR3 is made up of 14 amino acids. Germline V gene data show CDR1 as SNHLY and CDR2 as FYNNEI. Here the CDR3 DNA reads TGTGCCAGCAGTGAAATGCGCCCAAGCTATGAGGGGTTCTTC. It codes for CASSEMRPSYEGFF.

In this sample, this clone turned up a few times. The chain employs TRBV19 and TRBJ1-5; TRBD1 might be the D (5 bases). CDR1 and CDR2 (germline): LNHDA, SQIVND (reference sequence). This CDR3 spans 13 amino acids. With 5 bases removed from V and 9 bases from J, the gap between germline ends came to 14 bases. In DNA form, the CDR3 reads TGTGCCAGTAGTGAAAGGACATCCCCGCCCCAGCATTTT. Translation: CASSERTSPPQHF.

In this sample, this clone turned up a few times. The rearrangement links TRBV5-8 to TRBJ2-1; tentatively, D is TRBD2 (7 bases). V lost 4 bases, J lost 8 bases, and 19 bases lay in between. This CDR3 region has 15 residues. Per the germline V gene, CDR1 is SGHTS and CDR2 is YDEGEE. CDR3 sequence: CASSGGLREIDEQFF. The CDR3 coding sequence is TGTGCCAGCAGCGGGGGGCTGCGGGAGATTGATGAGCAGTTCTTC.

The chain couples TRBV19 to TRBJ1-1; the D is unclear. V gave up 8 bases and J gave up 2 bases, with 24 bases separating them. Germline V lookup: CDR1 LNHDA, CDR2 SQIVND (reference sequence). The CDR3 consists of 17 residues. The CDR3 sequence is CASARLLLGGGNTEAFF. CDR3 DNA sequence: TGTGCCAGTGCCCGTCTTCTTTTGGGCGGTGGAAACACTGAAGCTTTCTTT.

This chain joins TRBV6-4 and TRBJ1-6, with D unresolved. The CDR3 sequence is 13 residues long. V shed 3 bases and J shed 7 bases, with 7 bases lying between them. Germline V gives CDR1 MRHNA, CDR2 SNTAGT. The CDR3 sequence: CASSEVSNSPLHF. The CDR3 DNA reads TGTGCCAGCAGTGAGGTATCGAATTCACCCCTCCACTTT.